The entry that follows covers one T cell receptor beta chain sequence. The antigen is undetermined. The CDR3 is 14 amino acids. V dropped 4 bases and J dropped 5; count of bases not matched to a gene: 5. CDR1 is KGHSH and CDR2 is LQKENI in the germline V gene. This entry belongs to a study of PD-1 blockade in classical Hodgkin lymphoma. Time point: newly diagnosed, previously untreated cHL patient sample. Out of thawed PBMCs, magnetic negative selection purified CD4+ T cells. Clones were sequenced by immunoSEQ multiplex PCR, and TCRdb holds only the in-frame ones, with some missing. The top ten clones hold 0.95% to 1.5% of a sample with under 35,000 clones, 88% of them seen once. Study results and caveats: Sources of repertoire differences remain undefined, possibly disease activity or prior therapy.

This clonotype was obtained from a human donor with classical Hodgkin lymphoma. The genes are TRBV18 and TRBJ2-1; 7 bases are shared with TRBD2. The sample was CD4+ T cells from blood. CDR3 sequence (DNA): TGTGCCAGCTCACAGACCGGGACTAACAATGAGCAGTTCTTC. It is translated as CASSQTGTNNEQFF.